The present T cell receptor (beta chain) was sequenced within a study of vaccination effects on CD4 cells after COVID-19. General observations from the study: The study, lacking early post-infection timepoints, had few convalescent patients. Clones that were induced by infection or by vaccine showed marked contraction late after vaccination.

As for this clone: The antigen is unknown.

V was clipped by 6 bases and J by 1 base, with 9 bases between them. The CDR3 is made up of 13 amino acids. Data came from immunoSEQ multiplex PCR; TCRdb stores just in-frame clones and leaves some out. This table holds 30,000 to 35,000 clones, roughly four fifths found once. Using viral peptide pools, the ViraFEST assay grew out antigen-specific CD4+ T cells prior to sequencing. CD4+ T cell isolation took place after approximately ten days of culture. Either the BNT162b2 or mRNA-1273 vaccine was given to participants in two doses. Source: CD4+ T cells from PBMCs cultured with HCoV-NL63 spike peptides, taken after COVID-19 vaccination. V is TRBV12-3 or TRBV12-4 and J is TRBJ1-1, with D possibly TRBD1 on 5 matching bases. The TCR sequence derives from a human donor who received a COVID-19 vaccine. Some clones in this sample may be carry-over from other donors' samples. The DNA for the CDR3 is TGTGCCAGCAGGAAGAGGGGGAACACTGAAGCTTTCTTT. Residues: CASRKRGNTEAFF.